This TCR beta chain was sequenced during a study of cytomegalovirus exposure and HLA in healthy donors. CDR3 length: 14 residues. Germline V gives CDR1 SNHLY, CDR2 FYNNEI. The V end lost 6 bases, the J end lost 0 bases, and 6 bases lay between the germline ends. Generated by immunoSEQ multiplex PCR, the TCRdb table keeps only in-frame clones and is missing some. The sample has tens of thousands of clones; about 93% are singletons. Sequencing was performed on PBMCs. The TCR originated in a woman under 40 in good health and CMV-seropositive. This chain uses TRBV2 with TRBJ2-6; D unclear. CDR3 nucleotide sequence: TGTGCCAGCAGGTCAGTCTCTGGGGCCAACGTCCTGACTTTC. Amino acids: CASRSVSGANVLTF.